The rows below give T cell receptor beta chains drawn from one sample of a study of Ad26.COV2.S vaccination and SARS-CoV-2 variants. Repertoires were generated with immunoSEQ multiplex PCR, while TCRdb's copy carries only in-frame clones and drops some. This table holds a few hundred thousand clones, 83% found once. Material: peripheral blood, obtained in a trial of Ad26.COV2.S vaccine versus placebo. These receptors came from a person aged 18-60 years who received the Ad26.COV2.S COVID-19 vaccine or a placebo. CDR3s include the opening cysteine and the closing phenylalanine or tryptophan. D genes are given only for firm matches. Size is omitted from some rows. Given values are once, few, many or a class for expanded clones.

abundance,v_gene,d_gene,j_gene,CDR3nt,CDR3aa
-,TRBV5-1,TRBD1,TRBJ2-1,TGCGCCAGCTTTCAACATCGACAGGGTGCCAATGAGCAGTTCTTC,CASFQHRQGANEQFF
once,TRBV19,-,TRBJ1-3,TGTGCCAGTTGGACACCCGGAAACACCATATATTTT,CASWTPGNTIYF
-,TRBV27,TRBD1,TRBJ1-1,TGTGCCAGCAGTTCCCGCCCGGGCAGGGGGGACACTGAAGCTTTCTTT,CASSSRPGRGDTEAFF
-,TRBV29-1,-,TRBJ1-1,TGCAGCGTGGACAAAGGGTCTGAAGCTTTCTTT,CSVDKGSEAFF
-,TRBV28,-,TRBJ1-4,TGTGCCAGCAGTTTAAACCGACAAGTTGGACAAAAACTGTTTTTT,CASSLNRQVGQKLFF
-,TRBV27,-,TRBJ1-6,TGTGCCAGCAGCCTCGCCGATCCCAGCTCCTATAATTCACCCCTCCACTTT,CASSLADPSSYNSPLHF
-,TRBV6-5,-,TRBJ1-5,TGTGCCAGCAGCGCCGGGGGGATTCAGCCCCAGCATTTT,CASSAGGIQPQHF
few,TRBV19,TRBD1,TRBJ1-4,TGTGCCAGTAGTTTCAGGACAGGATCAGGTCCCAATGAAAAACTGTTTTTT,CASSFRTGSGPNEKLFF
-,TRBV5-1,TRBD1,TRBJ2-5,TGCGCCAGCAGGCCAGACAGGGACCAAGAGACCCAGTACTTC,CASRPDRDQETQYF
-,TRBV27,-,TRBJ1-2,TGTGCCAGCAGTTTATGGCCGGGTGGGGCTGGTGGCTACACCTTC,CASSLWPGGAGGYTF
-,TRBV6-6,-,TRBJ1-5,TGTGCCAGCAGTTACTCGATACGATCGGGATTCCAGCCCCAGCATTTT,CASSYSIRSGFQPQHF
once,TRBV5-6,-,TRBJ2-7,TGTGCCAGCTACCGCGGTAGCTCCTACGAGCAGTACTTC,CASYRGSSYEQYF
once,TRBV19,TRBD1,TRBJ2-7,TGTGCCAGTAGTATAAACAGGGGAAACGAGCAGTACTTC,CASSINRGNEQYF
-,TRBV7-2,-,TRBJ1-5,TGTGCCAGCAGCAAAAACTCTGGGAGGGATCAGCCCCAGCATTTT,CASSKNSGRDQPQHF
-,TRBV9,-,TRBJ2-2,TGTGCCAGCAGCGTAGCTGGGTCGAACACCGGGGAGCTGTTTTTT,CASSVAGSNTGELFF
-,TRBV10-1,-,TRBJ2-3,TGCGCCAGCAGTGTTGGTCACCGAAGAGATACGCAGTATTTT,CASSVGHRRDTQYF
-,TRBV11-2,TRBD1,TRBJ2-7,TGTGCCAGCAGCTTAATCCGGACAGGGATCTACGAGCAGTACTTC,CASSLIRTGIYEQYF
once,TRBV13,TRBD1,TRBJ2-5,TGTGCCAGCAGCTCGGGACAGAGCCAAGAGACCCAGTACTTC,CASSSGQSQETQYF
-,TRBV3-1/TRBV3-2,-,TRBJ2-5,TGTGCCAGCAGCCACCGGGGTAGCCGGGTCCAAGAGACCCAGTACTTC,CASSHRGSRVQETQYF
-,TRBV20-1,-,TRBJ2-1,TGCAGTGCCGACCGGATTAATGAGCAGTTCTTC,CSADRINEQFF
once,TRBV20-1,-,TRBJ1-2,TGCAGTGGGACAGCAGGGGATGGCTACACCTTC,CSGTAGDGYTF
-,TRBV6-2/TRBV6-3,TRBD1,TRBJ1-5,TGTGCCAGCAGTATCACTACAGGGGTCCCTAATCAGCCCCAGCATTTT,CASSITTGVPNQPQHF
-,TRBV19,TRBD1,TRBJ1-4,TGTGCCAGTCGAGAATTGGACAGGGAGAATGAAAAACTGTTTTTT,CASRELDRENEKLFF
-,TRBV18,TRBD1,TRBJ2-5,TGTGCCAGCTCATTAAGACAGGGGGCAGGAGAGACCCAGTACTTC,CASSLRQGAGETQYF
-,TRBV7-9,TRBD1,TRBJ1-4,TGTGCCAGCGAGGGGGCTGCTAATGAAAAACTGTTTTTT,CASEGAANEKLFF
-,TRBV4-3,-,TRBJ2-2,TGCGCCAGCAGCCAAGATGGGTTCCAGGGTAACACCGGGGAGCTGTTTTTT,CASSQDGFQGNTGELFF
-,TRBV14,TRBD2,TRBJ2-7,TGTGCCAGCAGCCCCTTAGGGAGGGGCGGGCGCTACGAGCAGTACTTC,CASSPLGRGGRYEQYF
-,TRBV3-1/TRBV3-2,-,TRBJ2-3,TGTGCCAGCAGCGACGCTAACCGGGCGCAGTATTTT,CASSDANRAQYF
-,TRBV10-1,TRBD2,TRBJ2-1,TGCGCCAGCAGTGAGTCTCTGACTAGCGGCTTAGAGCAGTTCTTC,CASSESLTSGLEQFF
-,TRBV27,-,TRBJ2-2,TGTGCCAGCAATTTGGGCGGGGAGCTGTTTTTT,CASNLGGELFF
-,TRBV5-4,-,TRBJ1-1,TGTGCCAGCAGCTTGACAGGGCGCACTGAAGCTTTCTTT,CASSLTGRTEAFF
-,TRBV10-3,-,TRBJ1-1,TGTGCCATCAGTCCGACCGAGAACACTGAAGCTTTCTTT,CAISPTENTEAFF
-,TRBV27,-,TRBJ2-7,TGTGCCAGCAGTTTCGAGGGGGAGGTCGAGCAGTACTTC,CASSFEGEVEQYF
-,TRBV10-3,TRBD1,TRBJ2-7,TGTGCCATCAGTGAGGGGACAGGGAGGGACGAGCAGTACTTC,CAISEGTGRDEQYF
few,TRBV7-7,-,TRBJ1-3,TGTGCCAGCAGCCCTACTTCCGAGCGGGGAAACACCATATATTTT,CASSPTSERGNTIYF
few,TRBV7-2,-,TRBJ1-2,TGTGCCAGCAGCTTAGTTGGGGGCCCTAACTATGGCTACACCTTC,CASSLVGGPNYGYTF
-,TRBV29-1,-,TRBJ1-3,TGCAGCGTTCAAAGGGCTGGAAACACCATATATTTT,CSVQRAGNTIYF
-,TRBV6-6,-,TRBJ1-6,TGTGCCACTGCGGTCCAGCCTTCACCCCTCCACTTT,CATAVQPSPLHF
-,TRBV19,TRBD1,TRBJ1-1,TGTGCCAGTAGTATTCACAGGGGGGGGAACACTGAAGCTTTCTTT,CASSIHRGGNTEAFF
-,TRBV9,-,TRBJ1-3,TGTGCCAGCAGCTCGTTTCCGCGCTCTGGAAACACCATATATTTT,CASSSFPRSGNTIYF
-,TRBV7-9,-,TRBJ1-1,TGTGCCAGCAGCTCCTCGGGGAACACTGAAGCTTTCTTT,CASSSSGNTEAFF
-,TRBV6-5,-,TRBJ2-1,TGTGCCAGCAGTCCCCAGAACGAAGATGAGCAGTTCTTC,CASSPQNEDEQFF
once,TRBV6-6,-,TRBJ2-2,TGTGCCAGCACCGGTAACCGGTTTACCGGGGAGCTGTTTTTT,CASTGNRFTGELFF
-,TRBV11-2,TRBD2,TRBJ2-1,TGTGCCAGCAGCGCGGGACTAGCGGGATACAATGAGCAGTTCTTC,CASSAGLAGYNEQFF
-,TRBV19,-,TRBJ2-6,TGTGCCAGTAGTATCGAGGGTTACTCTGGGGCCAACGTCCTGACTTTC,CASSIEGYSGANVLTF
-,TRBV6-5,-,TRBJ2-7,TGTGCCAGCAAGGACGGGACAGCGGGCAGTTACGAGCAGTACTTC,CASKDGTAGSYEQYF
-,TRBV6-2/TRBV6-3,-,TRBJ2-7,TGTGCCAGCAGTTTGGAGCCTTCTACCTACGAGCAGTACTTC,CASSLEPSTYEQYF
-,TRBV2,-,TRBJ1-2,TGTGCCAGCATGGCCGGACCTAACTATGGCTACACCTTC,CASMAGPNYGYTF
-,TRBV7-2,TRBD1,TRBJ2-5,TGTGCCAGCAGCTCGGGACAGGCTGGAGAGACCCAGTACTTC,CASSSGQAGETQYF
-,TRBV2,-,TRBJ1-2,TGTGCCAGCACCCCGACAGGCCTTCTCACCTTC,CASTPTGLLTF
-,TRBV18,-,TRBJ2-2,TGTGCCAGCTCACCAGACAGTGTGGGGCCTACGAACACCGGGGAGCTGTTTTTT,CASSPDSVGPTNTGELFF
many,TRBV3-1/TRBV3-2,-,TRBJ1-3,TGTGCCAGCAGCCAAAAGGGCCTAGGAAACACCATATATTTT,CASSQKGLGNTIYF